These 22 T cell receptor beta chains were sequenced from one sample in a study of PD-1 blockade in classical Hodgkin lymphoma (dated by TCRdb to about 2020). The time point label here, explained by the study, means: cycle 1 day 1 (C1D1), immediately before nivolumab initiation. Every trial patient had relapsed after autologous stem cell transplantation, and cohorts A, B and C differed in prior brentuximab vedotin exposure. To prepare the library, the immunoSEQ multiplex PCR assay was applied. TCRdb provides this immuneACCESS table in a form limited to in-frame rearrangements. Some clones are lacking; in checked studies, under half of them reflect an unresolved V gene, and why the rest are absent is not known. The sample records about 84,000 clones, roughly nine tenths of which are singletons. The ten most abundant clones make up roughly a fifth of the sample. The source material was peripheral blood mononuclear cells (PBMCs), sampled at baseline. These receptor sequences come from a human donor with classical Hodgkin lymphoma.

The rearrangement links TRBV13 to TRBJ2-7; 11 bases align to TRBD2. V trimming: 0 bases; J trimming: 6 bases; junction bases outside the gene matches: 7. The CDR3 contains 16 residues. From germline, CDR1 is PRHDT and CDR2 FYEKMQ (reference sequence). CDR3 sequence (DNA): TGTGCCAGCAGCTTAGGTCCTAGCGGGAGGTTCGGCGAGCAGTACTTC. Translating it yields CASSLGPSGRFGEQYF.

This clone was counted between two and nine times. V and J are TRBV6-5 and TRBJ2-7; D remains ambiguous. The V gene's germline CDR1 is MNHEY and CDR2 SVGAGI. This CDR3 contains 12 residues. Trimming cost V 7 bases and J 3 bases, with 10 bases left between them. The CDR3 nucleotides are TGTGCCAGCAACCAGCGCGGCTACGAGCAGTACTTC. The encoded protein is CASNQRGYEQYF.

The CDR3 reads CASSPPFGVGYTF. The CDR3 DNA is TGTGCCAGCTCACCACCGTTCGGAGTCGGCTACACCTTC. The chain recombines TRBV18 with TRBJ1-2; the D is unclear. CDR3 length: 13 residues. The germline gives CDR1 KGHSH, CDR2 LQKENI. The ends were cut back, 0 bases at V and 8 bases at J, with 10 bases in the middle.

This clone was observed a handful of times. This sequence joins TRBV25-1 and TRBJ2-7; a possible D gene is TRBD2 (6 bases). Trimming removed 0 bases at V and 3 bases at J, with 15 bases between. The CDR3 has 16 residues. Germline loops: CDR1 MGHDK, CDR2 SYGVNS. CDR3 sequence (DNA): TGTGCCAGCAGTGAATATGGACCGGGAGAGAACTACGAGCAGTACTTC. Translation: CASSEYGPGENYEQYF.

This clone occurred a few times. The rearrangement joins TRBV2 to TRBJ2-1; D is undetermined. The length of the CDR3 is 10 residues. CDR1 SNHLY and CDR2 FYNNEI come from the germline V gene. The V end was cut by 5 bases, the J end by 8 bases, with 4 bases between. The CDR3 bases are TGTGCCAGCAGTAAGGATGAGCAGTTCTTC. Residues: CASSKDEQFF. Based on the CDR3 plus reference TRBV2 and TRBJ2-1, the full variable domain is EPEVTQTPSHQVTQMGQEVILRCVPISNHLYFYWYRQILGQKVEFLVSFYNNEISEKSEIFDDQFSVERPDGSNFTLKIRSTKLEDSAMYFCASSKDEQFFGPGTRLTVL.

The rearrangement uses TRBV7-9 and TRBJ1-2; tentative D call: TRBD1 (5 bases). Germline loops: CDR1 SEHNR, CDR2 FQNEAQ (reference sequence). The CDR3 has 16 residues. Deletions cut 5 bases from V and 4 bases from J, with 20 bases between. The CDR3 nucleotides read TGTGCCAGCAGCAAGGCCTACTGGGCTGGGGGCTATGGCTACACCTTC. Its protein product is CASSKAYWAGGYGYTF.

This chain connects TRBV6-5 to TRBJ1-1; 8 bases match TRBD1. The CDR3 length is 15 residues. CDR1 MNHEY and CDR2 SVGAGI come from the germline V gene. Trimming removed 5 bases from V and 0 bases from J; junction bases left unmatched: 5. The DNA for the CDR3 is TGTGCCAGCAGTATTGCAGGGGGCCTGAACACTGAAGCTTTCTTT. The encoded protein is CASSIAGGLNTEAFF.

This rearrangement joins TRBV18 to TRBJ2-2; a weak D match, TRBD1 (5 bases). This CDR3 is built from 16 residues. Germline loops: CDR1 KGHSH, CDR2 LQKENI. Trimming left V 1 base short and J 3 bases short, with 12 bases between. CDR3: CASSPQGISDTGELFF. CDR3 in DNA: TGTGCCAGCTCACCACAGGGGATTTCGGACACCGGGGAGCTGTTTTTT.

This clone was observed a few times. The rearrangement joins TRBV19 to TRBJ2-7; D unresolved. Germline CDR1 reads LNHDA; CDR2 reads SQIVND (reference sequence). The CDR3 extends over 13 amino acids. Trimming left V 2 bases short and J 3 bases short, with 8 bases between. The CDR3 DNA reads TGTGCCAGTAGTATAAGCCACCTCTACGAGCAGTACTTC. This codes for CASSISHLYEQYF.

The rearrangement joins TRBV28 to TRBJ2-5; the D gene is possibly TRBD2 (6 bases). Trimming stripped 2 bases from V and 1 base from J, with 14 bases between. Germline lookup yields CDR1 MDHEN and CDR2 SYDVKM. CDR3 size: 16 residues. The CDR3 DNA reads TGTGCCAGCAGTTTAAAGATCTGGCGGGGCCAAGAGACCCAGTACTTC. Translated, it gives CASSLKIWRGQETQYF.

This sequence joins TRBV19 and TRBJ2-5, with D uncertain. CDR3 size: 11 residues. CDR1 and CDR2 (germline): LNHDA, SQIVND (reference sequence). V lost 3 bases and J 5 bases, leaving 4 bases between the germline ends. In nucleotides, the CDR3 is TGTGCCAGTAGTATGGGTGAGACCCAGTACTTC. Translating gives CASSMGETQYF. Using reference TRBV19 and TRBJ2-5 for the parts outside the CDR3, the full variable domain is DGGITQSPKYLFRKEGQNVTLSCEQNLNHDAMYWYRQDPGQGLRLIYYSQIVNDFQKGDIAEGYSVSREKKESFPLTVTSAQKNPTAFYLCASSMGETQYFGPGTRLLVL.

V is TRBV2 and J is TRBJ2-1; 10 nucleotides align to TRBD2. The CDR3 extends over 12 amino acids. CDR1 is SNHLY and CDR2 is FYNNEI in the germline V gene. Trimming removed 7 bases from V and 8 bases from J; junction bases left unmatched: 2. This CDR3 is CASKREGHEQFF. CDR3 sequence (DNA): TGTGCCAGCAAGCGGGAGGGCCATGAGCAGTTCTTC.

The J gene is TRBJ2-1, the V gene TRBV29-1; the match to TRBD2 covers 8 bases. Germline values: CDR1 SQVTM, CDR2 ANQGSEA. This CDR3 has 13 residues. The V and J ends lost 8 bases and 4 bases, in that order; junction bases with no gene match: 7. Here the CDR3 reads CSTREGAYNEQFF. The CDR3 DNA is TGCAGCACCCGGGAGGGCGCTTACAATGAGCAGTTCTTC.

The chain couples TRBV15 to TRBJ2-5; D is unresolved. CDR1 and CDR2 (germline): LNHNV, YYDKDF (reference sequence). This CDR3 spans 13 amino acids. V was clipped by 1 base and J by 4 bases, with 7 bases between them. Here the CDR3 DNA reads TGTGCCACCAGCAGAGGTGTAGGAGAGACCCAGTACTTC. Encoded protein: CATSRGVGETQYF.

The rearrangement links TRBV5-1 to TRBJ1-1, with 10 bases fitting TRBD1. Germline CDR1 SGHRS, CDR2 YFSETQ. The CDR3 runs 15 residues. The ends lost 4 bases at V and 4 bases at J; junction bases unmatched: 7. The CDR3 DNA sequence: TGCGCCAGCAGCACGGACAGGGGGGGCGGCACTGAAGCTTTCTTT. It yields the protein CASSTDRGGGTEAFF. Variable domain in full (rest from reference TRBV5-1 and TRBJ1-1): KAGVTQTPRYLIKTRGQQVTLSCSPISGHRSVSWYQQTPGQGLQFLFEYFSETQRNKGNFPGRFSGRQFSNSRSEMNVSTLELGDSALYLCASSTDRGGGTEAFFGQGTRLTVV.

The J gene is TRBJ2-1, the V gene TRBV6-6, with unresolved D. The CDR3 spans 12 residues. Germline V gives CDR1 MNHNY, CDR2 SVGAGI (reference sequence). Trimming took 9 bases from V and 4 from J, leaving 10 bases between them. CDR3 in amino acids: CASKTGYNEQFF. In DNA, the CDR3 is TGTGCCAGTAAGACTGGGTACAATGAGCAGTTCTTC.

This chain joins TRBV18 and TRBJ1-5; perhaps TRBD1 as D (6 bases). CDR3 length equals 14 residues. CDR1 is KGHSH, CDR2 LQKENI, per germline. The V end was cut by 2 bases, the J end by 10 bases, with 15 bases between. CDR3 nucleotides: TGTGCCAGCTCACCAACTTCAAAACAGGGTCCCCAGCATTTT. It specifies CASSPTSKQGPQHF.

The chain links TRBV27 to TRBJ2-7; D possibly uses TRBD1 or TRBD2 (6 bases each). This CDR3 region has 15 residues. The germline V and J ends were trimmed by 5 bases and 8 bases, with 22 bases remaining between them. Per germline, CDR1 MNHEY and CDR2 SMNVEV (reference sequence). In DNA form, the CDR3 reads TGTGCCAGCAGTGGGTACGGGGGCCCCTTCGGGAAGCAGTACTTC. Amino acids: CASSGYGGPFGKQYF.

J is TRBJ2-7 and V is TRBV5-1, with TRBD2 as a possible D gene (6 bases). The germline V gene encodes CDR1 SGHRS and CDR2 YFSETQ. This CDR3 is 14 amino acids long. The V gene lost 5 bases and the J gene lost 0 bases, with 12 bases spanning the gap. The CDR3 region is CASRIAVSSYEQYF. CDR3 in DNA: TGCGCCAGCAGGATAGCGGTTAGCTCCTACGAGCAGTACTTC.

This clone occurred a few times. The chain links TRBV9 to TRBJ1-3; unclear D gene. CDR1 is SGDLS, CDR2 YYNGEE, per germline. The CDR3 consists of 14 residues. With 4 bases removed from V and 4 bases from J, the gap between germline ends came to 12 bases. CDR3 sequence (DNA): TGTGCCAGCAGCACCCCTGGCCGGGGAAACACCATATATTTT. Its protein is CASSTPGRGNTIYF.

V gene TRBV5-4 combines with J gene TRBJ2-1; 8 nucleotides match TRBD1. From germline, CDR1 is SGHNT and CDR2 YYREEE (reference sequence). The J segment lost 3 bases and the V segment lost 1 base, leaving 3 bases of the junction unmatched. The CDR3 is 15 residues long. In nucleotides, the CDR3 is TGTGCCAGCAGCTTGTCAGGGGGCCTCTACAATGAGCAGTTCTTC. This codes for CASSLSGGLYNEQFF.

This clone is a singleton in its sample. The chain carries TRBV18 and TRBJ1-5; 9 bases fit TRBD1. V was clipped by 8 bases and J by 2 bases; unmatched bases: 10. The CDR3 is 16 amino acids. Germline V gene data show CDR1 as KGHSH and CDR2 as LQKENI. DNA of the CDR3: TGTGCCAGCACCCCGGGACAGGGTCTAGGCAATCAGCCCCAGCATTTT. Protein sequence: CASTPGQGLGNQPQHF.